The rows below give T cell receptor beta chains drawn from one sample of a study of T cell repertoires in cytomegalovirus infection. TCRdb itself ran the reads through MiXCR, one entry per CDR3 protein. The table includes around 260,000 distinct CDR3 sequences, 20% to 30% detected once. Sequenced input: PBMCs. The receptors were sampled from a human donor in good health (CMV status not recorded). Some clones in this sample may be carry-over from other donors' samples. Each CDR3 is given with its conserved first and last residue. D genes are given only for firm matches. The size of a clone is reported for some rows only, either as once, few or many, or as a class for expanded clones.

d_call: NA; clone_size: few; j_call: TRBJ1-2; v_call: TRBV6-1; cdr3_aa: CASSTLNNYGYTF; cdr3_nt: TGTGCCAGCAGTACCCTCAATAACTATGGCTACACCTTC
d_call: NA; clone_size: NA; j_call: TRBJ1-1; v_call: TRBV7-6; cdr3_aa: CASSLVVRKNTEAFF; cdr3_nt: TGTGCCAGCAGCTTAGTGGTCAGAAAGAACACTGAAGCTTTCTTT
d_call: NA; clone_size: NA; j_call: TRBJ2-3; v_call: TRBV6-1; cdr3_aa: CASSDWPTDTQYF; cdr3_nt: TGTGCCAGCAGTGATTGGCCCACAGATACGCAGTATTTT
d_call: NA; clone_size: NA; j_call: TRBJ2-1; v_call: TRBV7-3; cdr3_aa: CASSLRPQGGDSYNEQFF; cdr3_nt: TGTGCCAGCAGCTTAAGACCCCAAGGGGGAGACTCCTACAATGAGCAGTTCTTC
d_call: NA; clone_size: few; j_call: TRBJ1-1; v_call: TRBV7-9; cdr3_aa: CASSLQGRSTEAFF; cdr3_nt: TGTGCCAGCAGCTTACAGGGGAGAAGCACTGAAGCTTTCTTT
d_call: TRBD1; clone_size: few; j_call: TRBJ2-7; v_call: TRBV29-1; cdr3_aa: CSFRQGSYEGQYF; cdr3_nt: TGCAGCTTTCGACAGGGTTCCTACGAGGGGCAGTACTTC
d_call: TRBD2; clone_size: NA; j_call: TRBJ2-3; v_call: TRBV29-1; cdr3_aa: CSTGGNTDTQYF; cdr3_nt: TGCAGCACCGGGGGGAACACAGATACGCAGTATTTT
d_call: NA; clone_size: NA; j_call: TRBJ1-2; v_call: TRBV11-2; cdr3_aa: CASSLRATTGYTF; cdr3_nt: TGTGCCAGCAGCTTACGGGCGACCACTGGCTACACCTTC
d_call: TRBD1; clone_size: few; j_call: TRBJ2-2; v_call: TRBV2; cdr3_aa: CASRGDRGTGELFF; cdr3_nt: TGTGCCAGCAGAGGGGACAGGGGAACCGGGGAGCTGTTTTTT
d_call: NA; clone_size: many; j_call: TRBJ2-5; v_call: TRBV12-3/TRBV12-4; cdr3_aa: CASRRPGGRETQYF; cdr3_nt: TGTGCCAGCAGACGACCAGGAGGTCGGGAGACCCAGTACTTC
d_call: TRBD2; clone_size: NA; j_call: TRBJ2-4; v_call: TRBV12-3/TRBV12-4; cdr3_aa: CASSLAPGGGENIQYF; cdr3_nt: TGTGCCAGCAGTTTAGCGCCTGGCGGGGGGGAAAACATTCAGTACTTC
d_call: TRBD2; clone_size: many; j_call: TRBJ2-7; v_call: TRBV28; cdr3_aa: CASSLRLAGVPVYEQYF; cdr3_nt: TGTGCCAGCAGTCTCCGACTAGCGGGAGTCCCAGTCTACGAGCAGTACTTC
d_call: TRBD1; clone_size: many; j_call: TRBJ1-2; v_call: TRBV7-2; cdr3_aa: CASSPGTGEISSYGYTF; cdr3_nt: TGTGCCAGCAGCCCAGGGACAGGGGAGATTAGTAGCTATGGCTACACCTTC
d_call: TRBD2; clone_size: NA; j_call: TRBJ2-7; v_call: TRBV20-1; cdr3_aa: CSAWEGANNYEQYF; cdr3_nt: TGCAGTGCTTGGGAGGGCGCGAATAACTACGAGCAGTACTTC
d_call: TRBD2; clone_size: NA; j_call: TRBJ2-2; v_call: TRBV12-3/TRBV12-4; cdr3_aa: CASSPVSGSGTGELFF; cdr3_nt: TGTGCCAGCAGCCCCGTTAGCGGGAGCGGCACCGGGGAGCTGTTTTTT
d_call: TRBD2; clone_size: NA; j_call: TRBJ2-2; v_call: TRBV5-1; cdr3_aa: CASRRPLAGVTGELFF; cdr3_nt: TGCGCCAGCAGACGCCCACTAGCGGGAGTCACCGGGGAGCTGTTTTTT
d_call: NA; clone_size: NA; j_call: TRBJ2-7; v_call: TRBV28; cdr3_aa: CASSSGTLRYEQYF; cdr3_nt: TGTGCCAGCAGTTCCGGGACACTAAGGTACGAGCAGTACTTC
d_call: NA; clone_size: many; j_call: TRBJ2-1; v_call: TRBV7-9; cdr3_aa: CASSPTHGEQFF; cdr3_nt: TGTGCCAGCAGCCCCACCCACGGTGAGCAGTTCTTC
d_call: TRBD2; clone_size: NA; j_call: TRBJ2-3; v_call: TRBV27; cdr3_aa: CASSYQRGGTDTQYF; cdr3_nt: TGTGCCAGCAGTTACCAGCGGGGGGGCACAGATACGCAGTATTTT
d_call: NA; clone_size: NA; j_call: TRBJ2-1; v_call: TRBV19; cdr3_aa: CASSIVVGANEQFF; cdr3_nt: TGTGCCAGTAGTATCGTAGTTGGGGCGAATGAGCAGTTCTTC
d_call: NA; clone_size: once; j_call: TRBJ2-7; v_call: TRBV6-6; cdr3_aa: CASTQDTYEQYF; cdr3_nt: TGTGCCAGCACCCAGGACACCTACGAGCAGTACTTC
d_call: NA; clone_size: many; j_call: TRBJ1-6; v_call: TRBV7-2; cdr3_aa: CASSQGSAADSPLHF; cdr3_nt: TGTGCCAGCAGCCAAGGGTCGGCCGCGGATTCACCCCTCCACTTT
d_call: TRBD1; clone_size: few; j_call: TRBJ1-1; v_call: TRBV6-1; cdr3_aa: CASSRTGPTEAFF; cdr3_nt: TGTGCCAGCAGTCGGACAGGGCCCACTGAAGCTTTCTTT
d_call: NA; clone_size: many; j_call: TRBJ1-1; v_call: TRBV25-1; cdr3_aa: CASSPQGRGTEAFF; cdr3_nt: TGTGCCAGCAGTCCCCAGGGTCGGGGCACTGAAGCTTTCTTT
d_call: TRBD1; clone_size: NA; j_call: TRBJ2-7; v_call: TRBV12-3/TRBV12-4; cdr3_aa: CASSRGQGYEQYF; cdr3_nt: TGTGCCAGCAGCCGTGGACAGGGCTACGAGCAGTACTTC